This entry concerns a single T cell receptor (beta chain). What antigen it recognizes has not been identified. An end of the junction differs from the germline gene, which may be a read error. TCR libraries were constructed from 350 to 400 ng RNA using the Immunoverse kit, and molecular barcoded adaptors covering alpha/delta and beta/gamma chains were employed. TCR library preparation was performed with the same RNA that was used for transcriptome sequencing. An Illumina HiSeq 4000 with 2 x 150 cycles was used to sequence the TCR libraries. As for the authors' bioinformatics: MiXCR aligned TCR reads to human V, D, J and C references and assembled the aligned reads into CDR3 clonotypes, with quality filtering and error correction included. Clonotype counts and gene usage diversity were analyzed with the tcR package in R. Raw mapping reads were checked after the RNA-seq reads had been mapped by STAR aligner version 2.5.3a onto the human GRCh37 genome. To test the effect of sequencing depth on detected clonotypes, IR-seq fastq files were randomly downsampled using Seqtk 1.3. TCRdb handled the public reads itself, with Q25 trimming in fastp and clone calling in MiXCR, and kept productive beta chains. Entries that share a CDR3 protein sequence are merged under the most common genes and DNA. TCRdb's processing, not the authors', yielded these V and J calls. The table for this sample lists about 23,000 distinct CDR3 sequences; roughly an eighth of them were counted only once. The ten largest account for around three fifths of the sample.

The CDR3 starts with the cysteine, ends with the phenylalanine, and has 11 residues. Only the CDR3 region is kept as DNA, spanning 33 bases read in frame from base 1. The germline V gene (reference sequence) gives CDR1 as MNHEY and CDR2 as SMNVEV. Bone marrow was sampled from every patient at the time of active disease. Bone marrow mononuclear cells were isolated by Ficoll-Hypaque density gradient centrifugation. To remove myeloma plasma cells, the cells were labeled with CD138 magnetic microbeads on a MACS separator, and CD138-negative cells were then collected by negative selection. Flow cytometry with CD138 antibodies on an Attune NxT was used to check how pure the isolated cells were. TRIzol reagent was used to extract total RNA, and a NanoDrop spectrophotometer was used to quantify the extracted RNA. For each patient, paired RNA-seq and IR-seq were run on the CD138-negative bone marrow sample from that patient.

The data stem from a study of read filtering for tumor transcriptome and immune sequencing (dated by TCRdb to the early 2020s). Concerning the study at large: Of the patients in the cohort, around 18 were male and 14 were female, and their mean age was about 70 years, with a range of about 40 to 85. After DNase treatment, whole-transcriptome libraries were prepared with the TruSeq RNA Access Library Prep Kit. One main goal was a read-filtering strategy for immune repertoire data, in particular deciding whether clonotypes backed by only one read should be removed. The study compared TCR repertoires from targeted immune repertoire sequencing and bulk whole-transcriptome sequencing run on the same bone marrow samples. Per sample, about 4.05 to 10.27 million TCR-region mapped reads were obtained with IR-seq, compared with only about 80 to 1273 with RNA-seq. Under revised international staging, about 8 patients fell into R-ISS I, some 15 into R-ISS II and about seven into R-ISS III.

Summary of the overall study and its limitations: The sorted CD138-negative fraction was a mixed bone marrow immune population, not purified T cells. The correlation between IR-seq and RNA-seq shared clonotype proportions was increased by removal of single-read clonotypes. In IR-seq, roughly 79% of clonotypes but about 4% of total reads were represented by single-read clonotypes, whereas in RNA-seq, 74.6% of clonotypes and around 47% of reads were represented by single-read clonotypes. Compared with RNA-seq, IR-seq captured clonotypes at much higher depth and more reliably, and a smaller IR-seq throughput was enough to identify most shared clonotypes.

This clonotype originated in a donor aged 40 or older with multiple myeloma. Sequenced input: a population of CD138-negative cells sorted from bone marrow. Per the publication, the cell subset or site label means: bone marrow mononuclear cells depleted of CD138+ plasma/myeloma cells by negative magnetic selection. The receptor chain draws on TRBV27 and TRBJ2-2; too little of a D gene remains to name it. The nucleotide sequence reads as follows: TGTGTCAGCAGTTTTGCCGGGGAGCTGTTTTTT. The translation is CVSSFAGELFF.